Reported below is one T cell receptor beta chain. The antigen is not known. This entry comes from a study of cytomegalovirus exposure and HLA in healthy donors. Whole-study context: A prior analysis found fewer than 120 million unique TCR beta sequences from roughly 180 million T cells. Study-wide points: Later analysis identified 16,951 TCR beta sequences associated with HLA alleles, using a false discovery rate threshold of 0.05. Accurate HLA-A and HLA-B prediction from TCR beta sequences was reported for most subjects.

In the PCR, 60 Vbeta and 13 Jbeta primers were used. Libraries were prepared by immunoSEQ multiplex PCR; TCRdb keeps only in-frame clonotypes and omits some of them. The table has about 200,000 clones, 82% seen once. V was trimmed by 3 bases and J by 8 bases, leaving 16 bases between them. Per the germline V gene, CDR1 is LNHNV and CDR2 is YYDKDF (reference sequence). This CDR3 spans 15 amino acids. Each donor was nominally healthy when sampled (though unrecorded immune exposures were likely). The chain is built from TRBV15 and TRBJ1-4, with D possibly matching TRBD1 (6 bases). The receptor was derived from a boy aged 2 to 9 in good health and CMV-seronegative. What was sequenced was PBMCs. The CDR3 nucleotides read TGTGCCACCAGCAGGCAGGGGTTTGAATCGGAAAAACTGTTTTTT. It encodes CATSRQGFESEKLFF.